This T cell receptor (beta chain) was sequenced for a study of blood T cells in healthy people across ages. The use of a sample-barcoded 5' primer and a J-beta primer mix characterized a second PCR of roughly 7 to 12 cycles. Each sample provided no less than 2.5 million CDR3-containing paired-end reads. TCRdb analysed the 5' RACE reads with MiXCR anew, one entry per CDR3 protein. Here the sample spans about 620,000 distinct CDR3 sequences, approximately 21% being singletons. Individuals who donated were healthy Caucasians from Russia aged roughly 6 to 100. The TCR comes from a man aged 65 to 79 in good health. The sequencing input was blood.

CDR3 protein: CSADFRSEQFF. The CDR3 DNA reads as TGCAGTGCTGACTTCCGATCCGAGCAGTTCTTC. The genes are TRBV20-1 and TRBJ2-5; D remains unclear. With the DNA end fitting TRBJ2-1 better, the J assignment may be wrong. The germline V gene has CDR1 DFQATT and CDR2 SNEGSKA (reference sequence). The CDR3 covers 11 residues.